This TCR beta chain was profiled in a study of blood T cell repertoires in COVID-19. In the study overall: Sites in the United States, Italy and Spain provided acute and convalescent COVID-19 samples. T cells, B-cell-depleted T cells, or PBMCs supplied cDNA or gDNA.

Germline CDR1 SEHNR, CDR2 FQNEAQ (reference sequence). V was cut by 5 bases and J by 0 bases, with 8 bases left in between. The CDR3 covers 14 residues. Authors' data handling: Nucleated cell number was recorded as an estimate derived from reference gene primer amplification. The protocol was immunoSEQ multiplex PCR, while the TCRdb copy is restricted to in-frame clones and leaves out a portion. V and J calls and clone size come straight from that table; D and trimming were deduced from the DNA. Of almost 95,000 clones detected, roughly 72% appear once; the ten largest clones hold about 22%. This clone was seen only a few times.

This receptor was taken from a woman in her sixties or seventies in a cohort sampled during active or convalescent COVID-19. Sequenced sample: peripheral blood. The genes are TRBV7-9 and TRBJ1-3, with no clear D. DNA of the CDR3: TGTGCCAGCAGCCGAGAGGACTCTGGAAACACCATATATTTT. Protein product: CASSREDSGNTIYF. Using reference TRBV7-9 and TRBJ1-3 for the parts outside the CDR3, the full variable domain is DTGVSQNPRHKITKRGQNVTFRCDPISEHNRLYWYRQTLGQGPEFLTYFQNEAQLEKSRLLSDRFSAERPKGSFSTLEIQRTEQGDSAMYLCASSREDSGNTIYFGEGSWLTVV.